These 20 T cell receptor beta chains share one sample of origin, sequenced in a study of early T cells in non-severe SARS-CoV-2 infection. TCRdb reprocessed the 5' RACE reads with MiXCR, giving one entry per CDR3 protein. The table has roughly 30,000 distinct CDR3 sequences, about 4.6% seen once; the top ten hold 12%. Material for sequencing was whole blood. These receptors originate from an adult who was a healthcare worker with PCR-confirmed SARS-CoV-2 infection or an uninfected control (not recorded which).

This clonotype was observed at least ten times. The chain carries TRBV4-1 and TRBJ2-1; D gene ambiguous. The V end was cut by 0 bases, the J end by 7 bases, with 4 bases between. The length of the CDR3 is 12 residues. CDR1 and CDR2 (germline): MGHRA, YSYEKL. This chain's CDR3 is CASSQELNEQFF. In DNA, the CDR3 is TGCGCCAGCAGCCAAGAGTTGAATGAGCAGTTCTTC.

The J gene is TRBJ2-7, the V gene TRBV14; a weak D match, TRBD1 (6 bases). Between the trimmed V and J ends, which lost 2 bases and 4 bases, there was a span of 15 bases. Per germline, CDR1 SGHDN and CDR2 FVKESK. The CDR3 sequence is 15 residues long. The chain's CDR3 is CASSQRNGQLYEQYF. The CDR3 coding sequence is TGTGCCAGCAGCCAAAGAAACGGACAGCTTTACGAGCAGTACTTC.

Many counts were recorded for this clonotype. The genes are TRBV5-8 and TRBJ2-3; D is undetermined. The germline V gene has CDR1 SGHTS and CDR2 YDEGEE. Trimming pared 0 bases from V and 2 bases from J, leaving 10 bases between. This CDR3 has 15 amino acids. This CDR3 reads CASSLEGSPTDTQYF. The CDR3, as DNA: TGTGCCAGCAGCTTGGAAGGGTCCCCCACAGATACGCAGTATTTT. Full variable domain (remainder filled in from reference TRBV5-8 and TRBJ2-3): EAGVTQSPTHLIKTRGQQATLRCSPISGHTSVYWYQQALGLGLQFLLWYDEGEERNRGNFPPRFSGRQFPNYSSELNVNALELEDSALYLCASSLEGSPTDTQYFGPGTRLTVL.

This clonotype came up a few times. V usage is TRBV7-9 and J usage is TRBJ1-1; no definite D call. Trimming removed 3 bases at V and 1 base at J, with 6 bases between. The V gene's germline CDR1 is SEHNR and CDR2 FQNEAQ (reference sequence). The CDR3 sequence is 13 residues long. CDR3 region: CASSFQPNTEAFF. CDR3 bases: TGTGCCAGCAGCTTTCAACCGAACACTGAAGCTTTCTTT. Supplemented by reference TRBV7-9 and TRBJ1-1, the full variable domain reads DTGVSQNPRHKITKRGQNVTFRCDPISEHNRLYWYRQTLGQGPEFLTYFQNEAQLEKSRLLSDRFSAERPKGSFSTLEIQRTEQGDSAMYLCASSFQPNTEAFFGQGTRLTVV.

This clonotype has a count of ten or more. The gene calls are TRBV7-3 and TRBJ2-7, with a tentative D call TRBD1 (6 bases). The germline V gene encodes CDR1 SGHTA and CDR2 FQGTGA. The CDR3 is made up of 13 amino acids. V lost 6 bases and J lost 2, with 11 bases in between. CDR3 coding DNA: TGTGCCAGCAGTAGGGCAGGGGCCTACGAGCAGTACTTC. Its protein is CASSRAGAYEQYF.

Worth noting for this clonotype: A much larger clone differs by one base, so this may be a read error. The chain carries TRBV19 and TRBJ2-1, with D perhaps matching TRBD2 (6 bases). This CDR3 region has 15 residues. Germline V gene lookup returns CDR1 LNHDA and CDR2 SQIVND (reference sequence). The DNA of the CDR3 is TGTGCCAGTAGTATCTTCGGGGGATCCTACAATGGGCAGTTCTTC. Translating gives CASSIFGGSYNGQFF.

In this sample, this clonotype turned up a few times. This chain connects TRBV30 to TRBJ2-7; D unresolved. Trimming stripped 0 bases from V and 5 bases from J, with 5 bases between. The CDR3 contains 11 residues. Germline CDR1 reads GTSNPN; CDR2 reads SVGIG (reference sequence). CDR3 in DNA: TGTGCCTGGAGTGTACAAGACGAGCAGTACTTC. It yields the protein CAWSVQDEQYF.

This chain connects TRBV4-1 to TRBJ1-5; D is undetermined. Trimming stripped 0 bases from V and 7 bases from J, with 16 bases between. CDR1 and CDR2 (germline): MGHRA, YSYEKL. The CDR3 sequence is 16 residues long. The CDR3 sequence: CASSQDQSQIGQPQHF. CDR3 DNA sequence: TGCGCCAGCAGCCAAGATCAATCCCAGATCGGGCAGCCCCAGCATTTT.

This clonotype was recorded at least ten times. The chain combines TRBV30 with TRBJ1-1; D not certain. Germline CDR1 and CDR2: GTSNPN and SVGIG (reference sequence). The CDR3 has 15 amino acids. V lost 1 base to trimming and J lost 0 bases, with 12 bases between them. This chain's CDR3 is CAWSGTGGVNTEAFF. Written as DNA, the CDR3 is TGTGCCTGGAGTGGTACTGGTGGGGTGAACACTGAAGCTTTCTTT.

This clonotype was picked up many times. The chain combines TRBV3-1 with TRBJ2-6; no firm D call. The germline CDR1 and CDR2 sequences are LGHDT and YNNKEL (reference sequence). The CDR3 has 16 residues. Trimming removed 0 bases from V and 4 bases from J, with 10 bases in between. The CDR3 DNA is TGTGCCAGCAGCCAAGATTTTCCGGCGGGGGCCAACGTCCTGACTTTC. It is translated as CASSQDFPAGANVLTF.

The chain joins TRBV7-8 to TRBJ1-1, with D perhaps TRBD1 (5 bases). CDR1 is SGHVS, CDR2 FQNEAQ, per germline. Trimming removed 4 bases at V and 3 bases at J, with 12 bases between. The CDR3 length is 14 residues. As DNA, the CDR3 is TGTGCCAGCAGCTCCAGGGAGGAACACACTGAAGCTTTCTTT. Protein sequence: CASSSREEHTEAFF.

This clonotype occurred many times. The junction shows a germline mismatch at one end, possibly a read error. The genes are TRBV29-1 and TRBJ1-3; D not certain. This CDR3 has 15 amino acids. Germline CDR1 reads SQVTM; CDR2 reads ANQGSEA. CDR3 in amino acids: CSVKDGPHSGNTIYF. The CDR3 DNA sequence: TGCAGCGTTAAAGACGGTCCCCACTCTGGAAACACCATATATTTT.

At least ten counts were recorded for this clonotype. V gene TRBV11-2 combines with J gene TRBJ1-1, with D uncertain. The V end was cut by 4 bases, the J end by 5 bases, with 5 bases between. This CDR3 has 11 amino acids. Germline V lookup: CDR1 SGHAT, CDR2 FQNNGV. The CDR3: CASSYLTEAFF. DNA for the CDR3: TGTGCCAGCAGCTACCTGACTGAAGCTTTCTTT.

This clonotype has ten or more counts. This chain connects TRBV6-2 or TRBV6-3 to TRBJ2-7, with 11 bases aligning to TRBD2. The CDR3 runs to 15 residues. Germline V CDR1 and CDR2: MNHEY, SVGEGT. The V and J ends lost 7 bases and 1 base, in that order; junction bases with no gene match: 6. The CDR3 coding sequence is TGTGCCAGCATTTCCGGGACTAGCGGTTCCTACGAGCAGTACTTC. Residues: CASISGTSGSYEQYF.

The chain joins TRBV28 to TRBJ2-5; D is uncertain. In germline, CDR1 is MDHEN, CDR2 SYDVKM. Trimming cost V 8 bases and J 1 base, with 8 bases left between them. This CDR3 contains 12 residues. The CDR3 loop reads CASQNFQETQYF. In DNA form, the CDR3 reads TGTGCCAGCCAAAATTTCCAAGAGACCCAGTACTTC. The full variable domain, rest sourced from reference TRBV28 and TRBJ2-5, is DVKVTQSSRYLVKRTGEKVFLECVQDMDHENMFWYRQDPGLGLRLIYFSYDVKMKEKGDIPEGYSVSREKKERFSLILESASTNQTSMYLCASQNFQETQYFGPGTRLLVL.

There are many counts of this clonotype. The V and J genes are TRBV6-6 and TRBJ2-1; D is possibly TRBD2 (5 bases). The CDR3 has 17 amino acids. Germline loops: CDR1 MNHNY, CDR2 SVGAGI (reference sequence). Trimming shortened V by 2 bases and J by 0 bases, and 14 bases separated the two germline ends. The CDR3 DNA sequence: TGTGCCAGCAGTTACGTTGGGCGGGCCAGCTCCTACAATGAGCAGTTCTTC. Encoded protein: CASSYVGRASSYNEQFF.

This clonotype came up a few times. The J gene is TRBJ1-1, the V gene TRBV7-9; D remains ambiguous. Germline CDR1 SEHNR, CDR2 FQNEAQ (reference sequence). Trimming took 2 bases from V and 0 from J, leaving 7 bases between them. The CDR3 consists of 14 residues. The CDR3 bases are TGTGCCAGCAGCTTACTAGGGATGAACACTGAAGCTTTCTTT. Translation: CASSLLGMNTEAFF.

This chain uses TRBV2 with TRBJ2-7, with TRBD1 matching over 7 bases. The CDR3 extends over 14 amino acids. With V trimmed by 5 bases and J by 4 bases, 8 bases remained unmatched. Per the germline V gene, CDR1 is SNHLY and CDR2 is FYNNEI. CDR3 bases: TGTGCCAGCAGTAGGGACAGATCTGATTACGAGCAGTACTTC. Translated, it gives CASSRDRSDYEQYF.

The table lists this clonotype with a few counts. This chain joins TRBV6-1 and TRBJ1-6; TRBD1 is a possible D gene (6 bases). V was cut by 4 bases and J by 4 bases, with 11 bases left in between. Germline V gene sequence: CDR1 MNHNS, CDR2 SASEGT. CDR3 length: 15 residues. This chain's CDR3 is CASSAGAVYNSPLHF. The CDR3, as DNA: TGTGCCAGCAGTGCAGGGGCGGTTTATAATTCACCCCTCCACTTT.

This clonotype has ten or more counts. The chain is built from TRBV5-6 and TRBJ2-2; 12 bases match TRBD2. This CDR3 comprises 17 residues. Trimming took 2 bases from V and 6 from J; bases not matched to a gene: 8. Germline-derived CDR1 and CDR2 are SGHDT and YYEEEE. Written as DNA, the CDR3 is TGTGCCAGCAGCTTATATCGACTAGCGGGGGTTCCCGGGGAGCTGTTTTTT. This gives the protein CASSLYRLAGVPGELFF. Full variable domain (rest looked up from reference TRBV5-6 and TRBJ2-2): DAGVTQSPTHLIKTRGQQVTLRCSPKSGHDTVSWYQQALGQGPQFIFQYYEEEERQRGNFPDRFSGHQFPNYSSELNVNALLLGDSALYLCASSLYRLAGVPGELFFGEGSRLTVL.